The 7 T cell receptor beta chains listed next were all sequenced from one sample in a study of cytomegalovirus exposure and HLA in healthy donors. Primers: 60 Vbeta forward and 13 Jbeta reverse. Some clones are missing from TCRdb's copy, which holds only in-frame ones; the method was immunoSEQ multiplex PCR. The sample holds approximately 110,000 clones; around three quarters are singletons and the top ten take just under 3%. What was sequenced was PBMCs. The receptors derive from a woman in her late teens or twenties in good health and CMV-seropositive.

A few counts support this clone. V usage is TRBV7-3 and J usage is TRBJ1-4; no definite D call. Germline lookup yields CDR1 SGHTA and CDR2 FQGTGA. CDR3 length: 12 amino acids. Deletions cut 6 bases from V and 8 bases from J, with 10 bases between. CDR3 bases: TGTGCCAGCAGGTTTCTAAGCGAAAAACTGTTTTTT. Its translation is CASRFLSEKLFF.

This clone appeared once. This chain connects TRBV7-9 to TRBJ2-7, with D maybe TRBD1 (6 bases). The CDR3 contains 13 residues. Germline V CDR1 and CDR2: SEHNR, FQNEAQ (reference sequence). V was pared by 5 bases and J by 2 bases, with 10 bases between. The CDR3 region has the DNA TGTGCCAGCAGCCCCCGACAGGCCTACGAGCAGTACTTC. This codes for CASSPRQAYEQYF.

This clone was seen only a few times. This chain joins TRBV5-8 and TRBJ1-2; 9 nucleotides align to TRBD1. Germline loops: CDR1 SGHTS, CDR2 YDEGEE. The CDR3 is 13 residues long. V gave up 4 bases and J gave up 4 bases; unmatched junction bases: 2. This CDR3 is CASSTDRGYGYTF. The CDR3 region has the DNA TGTGCCAGCAGCACGGACAGGGGCTATGGCTACACCTTC. Together with reference TRBV5-8 and TRBJ1-2, the CDR3 gives the full variable domain: EAGVTQSPTHLIKTRGQQATLRCSPISGHTSVYWYQQALGLGLQFLLWYDEGEERNRGNFPPRFSGRQFPNYSSELNVNALELEDSALYLCASSTDRGYGYTFGSGTRLTVV.

The chain recombines TRBV25-1 with TRBJ2-2; 9 nucleotides line up with TRBD1. The V segment lost 8 bases and the J segment 3 bases; nucleotides outside the gene matches: 7. This CDR3 region has 15 residues. CDR1 is MGHDK and CDR2 is SYGVNS in the germline V gene. CDR3 residues: CASGRGQGYTGELFF. The DNA of the CDR3 is TGTGCCAGCGGTAGGGGACAGGGCTACACCGGGGAGCTGTTTTTT. Variable domain in full (rest from reference TRBV25-1 and TRBJ2-2): EADIYQTPRYLVIGTGKKITLECSQTMGHDKMYWYQQDPGMELHLIHYSYGVNSTEKGDLSSESTVSRIRTEHFPLTLESARPSHTSQYLCASGRGQGYTGELFFGEGSRLTVL.

The chain employs TRBV27 and TRBJ1-1; 8 bases agree with TRBD1. Germline CDR1 is MNHEY and CDR2 is SMNVEV (reference sequence). This CDR3 has 15 residues. J gave up 4 bases and V 5 bases, and 9 bases lay outside the gene matches. CDR3 sequence reads: CASSVQGARSTEAFF. DNA of the CDR3: TGTGCCAGCAGTGTCCAGGGGGCGCGGAGCACTGAAGCTTTCTTT.

This clone was found once. The chain links TRBV30 to TRBJ1-2, with unresolved D. Trimming pared 5 bases from V and 8 bases from J, leaving 15 bases between. The CDR3 has 12 residues. The V gene's germline CDR1 is GTSNPN and CDR2 SVGIG (reference sequence). CDR3 coding DNA: TGTGCCTGGGCCATTCGCTTGAGGGGCTACACCTTC. Translating gives CAWAIRLRGYTF.

The chain links TRBV12-5 to TRBJ2-3; TRBD2 aligns across 7 bases. CDR1 is LGHNT, CDR2 FRNRAP, per germline. Germline trimming cut 5 bases from V and 3 bases from J; bases unmatched to any gene: 5. The CDR3 runs to 14 residues. CDR3 sequence (DNA): TGTGCTAGTGGTCGCGGGAGCGGGACAGATACGCAGTATTTT. The encoded protein is CASGRGSGTDTQYF. The variable domain in full, with the rest retrieved from reference TRBV12-5 and TRBJ2-3, is DARVTQTPRHKVTEMGQEVTMRCQPILGHNTVFWYRQTMMQGLELLAYFRNRAPLDDSGMPKDRFSAEMPDATLATLKIQPSEPRDSAVYFCASGRGSGTDTQYFGPGTRLTVL.